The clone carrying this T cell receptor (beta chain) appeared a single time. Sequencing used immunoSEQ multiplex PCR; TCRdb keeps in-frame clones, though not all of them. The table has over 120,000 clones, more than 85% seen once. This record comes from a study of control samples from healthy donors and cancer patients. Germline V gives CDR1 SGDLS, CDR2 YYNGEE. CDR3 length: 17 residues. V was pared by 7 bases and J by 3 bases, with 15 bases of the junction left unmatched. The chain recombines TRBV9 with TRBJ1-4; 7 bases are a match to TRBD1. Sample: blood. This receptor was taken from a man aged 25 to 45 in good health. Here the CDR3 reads CASARQGRMGPNEKLFF. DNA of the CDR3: TGTGCCAGCGCCCGACAGGGTCGAATGGGACCTAATGAAAAACTGTTTTTT.